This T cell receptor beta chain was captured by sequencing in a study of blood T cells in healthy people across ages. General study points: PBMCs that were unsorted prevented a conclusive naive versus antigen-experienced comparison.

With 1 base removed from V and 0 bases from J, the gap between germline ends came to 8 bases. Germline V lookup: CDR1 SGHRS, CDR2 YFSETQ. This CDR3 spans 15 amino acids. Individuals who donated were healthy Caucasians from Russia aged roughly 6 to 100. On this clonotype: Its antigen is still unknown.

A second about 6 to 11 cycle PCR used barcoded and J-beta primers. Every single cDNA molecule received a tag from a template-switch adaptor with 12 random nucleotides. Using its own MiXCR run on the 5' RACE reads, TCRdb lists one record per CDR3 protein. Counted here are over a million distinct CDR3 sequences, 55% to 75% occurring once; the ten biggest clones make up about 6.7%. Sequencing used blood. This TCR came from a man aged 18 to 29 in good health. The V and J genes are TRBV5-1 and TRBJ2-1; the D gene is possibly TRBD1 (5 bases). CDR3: CASSLFTGSYNEQFF. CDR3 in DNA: TGCGCCAGCAGCTTGTTTACAGGCTCCTACAATGAGCAGTTCTTC.